What follows describes a single TCR beta chain. The antigen is undetermined. This record belongs to a study of human T cells and chemical hapten exposure. Study-wide background: There were per-sample TCR yield variations, arising mainly from small pooled library volume differences.

Findings of the study overall: TCRs at high frequency, those above 1 in 1000, did not change with DPC sensitization.

Documented time point: healthy volunteer bleed at 6 weeks. Whole blood that had not been fractionated was the source of extracted total RNA. The study used a library that attached unique molecular identifiers to individual cDNA molecules. In the authors' workflow: Counts of TCRs in each sample centred on a median of 95,638 and extended from approximately 25,000 to 650,000. One entry per CDR3 protein, called by TCRdb with MiXCR from the RACE reads. Here the V and J calls rest on TCRdb's processing, not on the authors' analysis. The sample includes some 65,000 distinct CDR3 sequences, 6% to 7% of them seen just once. Germline CDR1 reads SQVTM; CDR2 reads ANQGSEA. This CDR3 contains 13 residues. The ends lost 5 bases at V and 4 bases at J; junction bases unmatched: 3.

The chain combines TRBV29-1 with TRBJ1-4; 8 bases fit TRBD1. The sample taken for sequencing was whole blood. The origin of this receptor is a female donor in good health. Some clones in this sample may be carry-over from other donors' samples. CDR3 bases: TGCAGCGTTTTAGGACAGGGTAATGAAAAACTGTTTTTT. The encoded protein is CSVLGQGNEKLFF.